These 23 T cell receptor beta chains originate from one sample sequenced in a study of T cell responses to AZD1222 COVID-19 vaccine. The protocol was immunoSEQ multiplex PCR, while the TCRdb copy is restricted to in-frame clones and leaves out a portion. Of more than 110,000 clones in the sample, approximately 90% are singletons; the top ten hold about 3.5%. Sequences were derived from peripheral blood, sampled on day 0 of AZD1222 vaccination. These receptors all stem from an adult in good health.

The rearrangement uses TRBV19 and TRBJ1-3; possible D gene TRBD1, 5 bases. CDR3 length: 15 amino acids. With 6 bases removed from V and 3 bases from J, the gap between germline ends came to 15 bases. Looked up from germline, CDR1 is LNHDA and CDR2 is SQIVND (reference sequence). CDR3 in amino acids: CASRVLGTDGNTIYF. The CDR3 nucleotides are TGTGCCAGTAGAGTCCTAGGGACTGATGGAAACACCATATATTTT.

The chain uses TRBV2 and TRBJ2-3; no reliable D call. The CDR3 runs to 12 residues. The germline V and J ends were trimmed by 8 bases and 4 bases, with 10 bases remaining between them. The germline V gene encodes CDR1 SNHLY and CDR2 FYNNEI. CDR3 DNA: TGTGCCAGCTCCTGGGCTGCAGATACGCAGTATTTT. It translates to CASSWAADTQYF.

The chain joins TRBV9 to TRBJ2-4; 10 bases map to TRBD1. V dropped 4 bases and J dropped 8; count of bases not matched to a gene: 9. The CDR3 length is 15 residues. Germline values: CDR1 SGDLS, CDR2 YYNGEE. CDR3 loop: CASSFGGTGEDIQYF. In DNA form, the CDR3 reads TGTGCCAGCAGCTTCGGTGGGACAGGGGAGGACATTCAGTACTTC.

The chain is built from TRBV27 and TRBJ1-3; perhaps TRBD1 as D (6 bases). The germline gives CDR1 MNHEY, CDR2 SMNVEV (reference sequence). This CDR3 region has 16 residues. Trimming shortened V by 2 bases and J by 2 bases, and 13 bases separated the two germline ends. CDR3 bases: TGTGCCAGCAGTTTAGGGCAGGGGAACCCTGGAAACACCATATATTTT. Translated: CASSLGQGNPGNTIYF.

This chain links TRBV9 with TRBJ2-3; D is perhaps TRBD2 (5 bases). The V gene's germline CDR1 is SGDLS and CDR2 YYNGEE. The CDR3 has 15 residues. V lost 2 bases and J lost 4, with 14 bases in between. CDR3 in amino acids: CASSVGVEEPDTQYF. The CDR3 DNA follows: TGTGCCAGCAGCGTGGGAGTAGAGGAACCAGATACGCAGTATTTT.

This chain's CDR3 is CASSEGGAGNTIYF. Written as DNA, the CDR3 is TGTGCCAGCTCCGAAGGGGGCGCCGGAAACACCATATATTTT. The V call is TRBV18, the J call TRBJ1-3, with 7 bases matching TRBD1. V trimming: 6 bases; J trimming: 4 bases; junction bases outside the gene matches: 6. Per the germline V gene, CDR1 is KGHSH and CDR2 is LQKENI. The CDR3 loop spans 14 amino acids.

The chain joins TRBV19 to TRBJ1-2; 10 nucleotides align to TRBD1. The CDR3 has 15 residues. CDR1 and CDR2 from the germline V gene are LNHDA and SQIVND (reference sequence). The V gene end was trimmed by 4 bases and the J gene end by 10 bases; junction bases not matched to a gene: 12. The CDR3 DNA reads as TGTGCCAGTAGTAGCGGGACAGGGGTAGTACGGGACTACACCTTC. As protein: CASSSGTGVVRDYTF.

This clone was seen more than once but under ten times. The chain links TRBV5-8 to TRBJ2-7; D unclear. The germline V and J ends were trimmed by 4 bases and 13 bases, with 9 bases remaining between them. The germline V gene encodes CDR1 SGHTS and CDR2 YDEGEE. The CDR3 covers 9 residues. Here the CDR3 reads CASSPLNYF. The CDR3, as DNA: TGTGCCAGCAGCCCCCTTAATTACTTC.

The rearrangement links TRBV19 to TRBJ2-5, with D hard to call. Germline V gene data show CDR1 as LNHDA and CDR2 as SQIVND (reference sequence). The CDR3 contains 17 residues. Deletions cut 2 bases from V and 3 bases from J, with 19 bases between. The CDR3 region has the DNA TGTGCCAGTAGTATAAGGGCGGTAACTATTGGGAAAGAGACCCAGTACTTC. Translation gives CASSIRAVTIGKETQYF.

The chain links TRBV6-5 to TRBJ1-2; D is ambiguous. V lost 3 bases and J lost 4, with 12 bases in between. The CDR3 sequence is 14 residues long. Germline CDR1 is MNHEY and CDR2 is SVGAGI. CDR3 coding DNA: TGTGCCAGCAGTTATATTGGGCGGAGCTATGGCTACACCTTC. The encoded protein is CASSYIGRSYGYTF.

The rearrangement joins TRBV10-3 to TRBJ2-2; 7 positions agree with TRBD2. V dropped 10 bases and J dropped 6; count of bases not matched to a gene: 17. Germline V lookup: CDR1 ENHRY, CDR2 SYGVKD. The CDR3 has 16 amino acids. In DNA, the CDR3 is TGTGCCACCGCCCTCTCAGGCGGGGGTCAAGCCGGGGAGCTGTTTTTT. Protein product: CATALSGGGQAGELFF.

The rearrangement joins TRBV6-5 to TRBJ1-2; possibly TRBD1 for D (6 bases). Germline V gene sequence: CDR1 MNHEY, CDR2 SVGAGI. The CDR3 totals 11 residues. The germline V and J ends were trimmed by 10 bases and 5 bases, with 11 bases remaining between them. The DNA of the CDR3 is TGTGCCACCCTGACAGGTTATGGCTACACCTTC. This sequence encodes CATLTGYGYTF.

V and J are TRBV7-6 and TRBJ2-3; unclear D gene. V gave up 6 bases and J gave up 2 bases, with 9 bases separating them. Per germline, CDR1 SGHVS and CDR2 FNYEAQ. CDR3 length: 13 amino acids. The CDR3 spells CASRQGNTDTQYF. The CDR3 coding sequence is TGTGCCAGCAGGCAAGGGAACACAGATACGCAGTATTTT.

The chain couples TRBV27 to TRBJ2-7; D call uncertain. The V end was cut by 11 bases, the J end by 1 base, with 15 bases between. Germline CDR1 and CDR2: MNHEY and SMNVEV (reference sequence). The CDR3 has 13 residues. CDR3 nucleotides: TGTGCCTTTGGGAAACTCCCATCCTACGAGCAGTACTTC. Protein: CAFGKLPSYEQYF.

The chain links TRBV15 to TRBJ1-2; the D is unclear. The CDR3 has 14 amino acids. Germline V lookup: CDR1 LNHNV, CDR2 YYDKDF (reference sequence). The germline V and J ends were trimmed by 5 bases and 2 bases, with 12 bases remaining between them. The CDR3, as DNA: TGTGCCACCAGCCCTGGTGGCCAAAACTATGGCTACACCTTC. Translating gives CATSPGGQNYGYTF.

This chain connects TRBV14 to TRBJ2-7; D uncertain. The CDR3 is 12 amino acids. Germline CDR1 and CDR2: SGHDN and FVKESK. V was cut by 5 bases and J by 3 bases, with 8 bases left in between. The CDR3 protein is CASSGDLYEQYF. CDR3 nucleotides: TGTGCCAGCAGCGGGGATCTCTACGAGCAGTACTTC.

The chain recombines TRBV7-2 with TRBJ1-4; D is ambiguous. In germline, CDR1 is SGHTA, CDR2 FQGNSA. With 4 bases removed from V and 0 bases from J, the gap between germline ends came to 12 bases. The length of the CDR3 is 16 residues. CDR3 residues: CASSSGPGSTNEKLFF. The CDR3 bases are TGTGCCAGCAGCTCCGGCCCGGGTTCAACTAATGAAAAACTGTTTTTT.

The CDR3 is CASSLLGTQNTEAFF. CDR3 nucleotides: TGTGCCAGCAGCTTATTAGGGACCCAGAACACTGAAGCTTTCTTT. This sequence joins TRBV7-9 and TRBJ1-1; D is possibly TRBD1 (5 bases). The CDR3 extends over 15 amino acids. The V gene's germline CDR1 is SEHNR and CDR2 FQNEAQ (reference sequence). Trimming removed 2 bases from V and 1 base from J, with 11 bases in between. Supplemented by reference TRBV7-9 and TRBJ1-1, the full variable domain reads DTGVSQNPRHKITKRGQNVTFRCDPISEHNRLYWYRQTLGQGPEFLTYFQNEAQLEKSRLLSDRFSAERPKGSFSTLEIQRTEQGDSAMYLCASSLLGTQNTEAFFGQGTRLTVV.

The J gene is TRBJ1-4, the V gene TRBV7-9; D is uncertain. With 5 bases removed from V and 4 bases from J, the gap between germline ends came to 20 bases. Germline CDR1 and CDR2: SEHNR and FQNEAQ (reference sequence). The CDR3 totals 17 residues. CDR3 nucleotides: TGTGCCAGCAGCCCCCCGAGGCAAGGGTTTGGTAATGAAAAACTGTTTTTT. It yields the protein CASSPPRQGFGNEKLFF. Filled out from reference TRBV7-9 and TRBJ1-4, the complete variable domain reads DTGVSQNPRHKITKRGQNVTFRCDPISEHNRLYWYRQTLGQGPEFLTYFQNEAQLEKSRLLSDRFSAERPKGSFSTLEIQRTEQGDSAMYLCASSPPRQGFGNEKLFFGSGTQLSVL.

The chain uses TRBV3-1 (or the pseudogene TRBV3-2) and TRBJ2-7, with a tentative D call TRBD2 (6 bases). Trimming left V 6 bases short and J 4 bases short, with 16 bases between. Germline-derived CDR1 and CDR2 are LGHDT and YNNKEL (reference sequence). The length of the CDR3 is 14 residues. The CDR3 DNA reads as TGTGCCAGCAGTCGGAGCGGTGGGGGGTACGAGCAGTACTTC. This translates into CASSRSGGGYEQYF.

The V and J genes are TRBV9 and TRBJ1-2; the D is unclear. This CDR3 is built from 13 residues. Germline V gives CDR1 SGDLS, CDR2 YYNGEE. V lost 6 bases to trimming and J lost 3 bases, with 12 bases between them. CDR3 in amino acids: CASTLHGDYGYTF. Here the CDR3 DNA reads TGTGCCAGCACCCTACATGGAGACTATGGCTACACCTTC. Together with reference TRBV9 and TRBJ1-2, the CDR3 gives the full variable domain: DSGVTQTPKHLITATGQRVTLRCSPRSGDLSVYWYQQSLDQGLQFLIQYYNGEERAKGNILERFSAQQFPDLHSELNLSSLELGDSALYFCASTLHGDYGYTFGSGTRLTVV.

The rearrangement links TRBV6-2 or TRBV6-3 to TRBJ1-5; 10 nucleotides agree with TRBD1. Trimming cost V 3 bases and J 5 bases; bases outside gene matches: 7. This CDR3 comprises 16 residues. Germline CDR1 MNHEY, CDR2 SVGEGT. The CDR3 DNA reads TGTGCCAGCAGTTATTTCGACAGGGGGCTCCATCAGCCCCAGCATTTT. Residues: CASSYFDRGLHQPQHF.

The CDR3 sequence: CASSLAKGAYNQPQHF. CDR3 in DNA: TGTGCCAGCAGCTTAGCGAAAGGGGCCTACAATCAGCCCCAGCATTTT. The chain combines TRBV7-2 with TRBJ1-5; D may be TRBD1 (5 bases). This CDR3 region has 16 residues. CDR1 SGHTA and CDR2 FQGNSA come from the germline V gene. Trimming removed 0 bases from V and 3 bases from J, with 12 bases in between.